The T cell receptor beta chain described here comes from a study of PD-1 blockade in classical Hodgkin lymphoma. Findings and limits, study-wide: By C4D1 there was a significant rise in CD4+ TCR diversity but not in CD8+ TCR diversity. Baseline TCR diversity was reportedly lower in newly diagnosed patients than healthy donors. Whatever underlies the repertoire differences (possibly disease activity or prior therapy) remains undefined.

Comment on this clone: What it binds is unknown.

Patients all relapsed after autologous stem cell transplantation, and there was variation in brentuximab vedotin exposure. Libraries were prepared by immunoSEQ multiplex PCR; TCRdb keeps only in-frame clonotypes and omits some of them. The table records 50,000 or so clones, about two thirds of them present only once. This CDR3 region has 14 residues. V was pared by 7 bases and J by 10 bases, with 9 bases of the junction left unmatched. Germline lookup yields CDR1 MDHEN and CDR2 SYDVKM. The chain carries TRBV28 and TRBJ1-6, with 8 bases fitting TRBD1. This TCR was recovered from a human donor with classical Hodgkin lymphoma. The sequences come from peripheral blood mononuclear cells (PBMCs), collected before the second cycle of nivolumab. CDR3 loop: CASNEDRGNSPLHF. The CDR3 DNA reads TGTGCCAGCAATGAAGACAGGGGCAACTCACCCCTCCACTTT.